Only a few counts were recorded for the clone carrying this T cell receptor (beta chain). The table came from immunoSEQ multiplex PCR; TCRdb's copy has only in-frame clones and leaves some out. The sample lists roughly 130,000 clones, around 87% occurring once. This entry belongs to a study of blood T cell repertoires in COVID-19. At the level of the study: The origin of the acute and convalescent COVID-19 samples was the United States, Italy and Spain.

The germline V gene has CDR1 SGDLS and CDR2 YYNGEE. V gave up 5 bases and J gave up 4 bases; unmatched junction bases: 14. There are 16 residues in the CDR3. The sequenced sample was peripheral blood. The rearrangement uses TRBV9 and TRBJ2-7; 8 bases agree with TRBD2. The sequence derives from a woman aged 60 to 75 with acute or convalescent COVID-19. The CDR3 reads CASSSPGGTSGYEQYF. The CDR3 DNA is TGTGCCAGCAGTTCCCCCGGCGGAACTAGCGGTTACGAGCAGTACTTC.